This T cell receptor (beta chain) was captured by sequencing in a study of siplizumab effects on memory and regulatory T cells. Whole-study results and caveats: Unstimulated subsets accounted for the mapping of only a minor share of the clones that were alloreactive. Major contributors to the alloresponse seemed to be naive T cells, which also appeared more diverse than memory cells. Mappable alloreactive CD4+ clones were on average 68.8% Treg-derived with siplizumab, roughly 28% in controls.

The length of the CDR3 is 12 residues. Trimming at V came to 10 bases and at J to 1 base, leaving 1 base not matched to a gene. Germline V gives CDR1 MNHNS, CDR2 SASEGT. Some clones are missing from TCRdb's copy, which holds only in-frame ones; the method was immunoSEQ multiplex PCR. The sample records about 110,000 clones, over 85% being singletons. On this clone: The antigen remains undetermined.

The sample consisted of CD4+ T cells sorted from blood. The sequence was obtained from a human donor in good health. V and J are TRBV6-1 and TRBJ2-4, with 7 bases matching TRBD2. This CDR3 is CATGGAKNIQYF. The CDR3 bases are TGTGCCACCGGGGGGGCCAAAAACATTCAGTACTTC.